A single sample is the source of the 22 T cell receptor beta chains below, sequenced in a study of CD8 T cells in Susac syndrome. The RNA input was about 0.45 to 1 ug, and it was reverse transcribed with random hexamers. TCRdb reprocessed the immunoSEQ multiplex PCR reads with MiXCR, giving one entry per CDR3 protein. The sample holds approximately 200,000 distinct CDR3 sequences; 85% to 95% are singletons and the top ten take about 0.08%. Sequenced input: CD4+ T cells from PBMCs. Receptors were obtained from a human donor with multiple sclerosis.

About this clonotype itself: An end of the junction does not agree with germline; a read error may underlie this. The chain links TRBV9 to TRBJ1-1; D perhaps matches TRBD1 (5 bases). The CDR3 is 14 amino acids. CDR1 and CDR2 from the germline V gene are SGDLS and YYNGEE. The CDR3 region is CASSGRDWRTEVFF. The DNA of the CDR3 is TGTGCCAGCAGCGGCAGGGATTGGAGAACTGAAGTTTTCTTT. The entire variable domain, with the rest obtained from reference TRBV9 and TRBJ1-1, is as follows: DSGVTQTPKHLITATGQRVTLRCSPRSGDLSVYWYQQSLDQGLQFLIQYYNGEERAKGNILERFSAQQFPDLHSELNLSSLELGDSALYFCASSGRDWRTEVFFGQGTRLTVV.

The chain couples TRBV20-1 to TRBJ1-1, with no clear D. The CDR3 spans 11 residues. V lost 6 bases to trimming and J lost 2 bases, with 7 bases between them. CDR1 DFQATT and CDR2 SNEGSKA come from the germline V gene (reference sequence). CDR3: CSAPYNTEAFF. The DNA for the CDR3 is TGCAGTGCCCCTTATAACACTGAAGCTTTCTTT.

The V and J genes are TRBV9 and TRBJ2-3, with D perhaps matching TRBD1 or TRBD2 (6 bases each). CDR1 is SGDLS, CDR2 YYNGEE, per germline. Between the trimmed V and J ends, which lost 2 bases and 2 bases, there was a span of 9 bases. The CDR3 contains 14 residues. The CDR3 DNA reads TGTGCCAGCAGCGTTAGGGGGGTCACAGATACGCAGTATTTT. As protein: CASSVRGVTDTQYF.

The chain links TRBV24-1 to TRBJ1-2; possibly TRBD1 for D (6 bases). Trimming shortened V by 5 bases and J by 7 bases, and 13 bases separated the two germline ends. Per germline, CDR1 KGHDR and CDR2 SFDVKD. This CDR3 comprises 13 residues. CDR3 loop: CATSAGAVGGYTF. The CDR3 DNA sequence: TGTGCCACCAGTGCAGGGGCGGTCGGTGGCTACACCTTC.

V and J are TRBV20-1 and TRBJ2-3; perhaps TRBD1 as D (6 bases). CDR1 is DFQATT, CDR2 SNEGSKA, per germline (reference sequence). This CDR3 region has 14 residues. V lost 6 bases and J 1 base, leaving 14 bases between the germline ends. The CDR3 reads CSARDTLGTDTQYF. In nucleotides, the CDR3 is TGCAGTGCACGGGACACACTGGGCACAGATACGCAGTATTTT.

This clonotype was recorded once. DNA for the CDR3: TGCAGCGTTGTAGGGGCTGGGGCCAACGTCCTGACTTTC. Protein sequence: CSVVGAGANVLTF. The chain combines TRBV29-1 with TRBJ2-6, with a possible D match to TRBD1 (5 bases). This CDR3 contains 13 residues. CDR1 is SQVTM and CDR2 is ANQGSEA in the germline V gene. V gave up 4 bases and J gave up 2 bases, with 6 bases separating them.

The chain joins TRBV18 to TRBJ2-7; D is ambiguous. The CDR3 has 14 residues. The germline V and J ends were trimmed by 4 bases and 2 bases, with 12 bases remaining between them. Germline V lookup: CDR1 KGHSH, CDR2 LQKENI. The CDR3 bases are TGTGCCAGCTCACAGATCGGAAACACCTACGAGCAGTACTTC. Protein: CASSQIGNTYEQYF. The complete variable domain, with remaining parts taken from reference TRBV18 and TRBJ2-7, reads NAGVMQNPRHLVRRRGQEARLRCSPMKGHSHVYWYRQLPEEGLKFMVYLQKENIIDESGMPKERFSAEFPKEGPSILRIQQVVRGDSAAYFCASSQIGNTYEQYFGPGTRLTVT.

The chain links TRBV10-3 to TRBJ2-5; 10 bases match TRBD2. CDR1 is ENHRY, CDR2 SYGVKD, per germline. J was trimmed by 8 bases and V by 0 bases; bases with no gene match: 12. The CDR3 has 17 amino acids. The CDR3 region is CAISESVLAGRLSTQYF. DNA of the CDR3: TGTGCCATCAGTGAGTCCGTACTAGCGGGGCGGCTGTCAACCCAGTACTTC.

The CDR3 DNA follows: TGTGCCAGCAGTTATGGGAGTTTAGGTACAGATACGCAGTATTTT. Encoded protein: CASSYGSLGTDTQYF. This chain links TRBV7-2 with TRBJ2-3; D might be TRBD2 (5 bases). The CDR3 spans 15 residues. The V gene lost 6 bases and the J gene lost 3 bases, with 16 bases spanning the gap. Germline CDR1 and CDR2: SGHTA and FQGNSA. Based on the CDR3 plus reference TRBV7-2 and TRBJ2-3, the full variable domain is GAGVSQSPSNKVTEKGKDVELRCDPISGHTALYWYRQSLGQGLEFLIYFQGNSAPDKSGLPSDRFSAERTGGSVSTLTIQRTQQEDSAVYLCASSYGSLGTDTQYFGPGTRLTVL.

The CDR3 bases are TGCAGCGTTGACAGCGGGGGGCTTGCCTACAATGAGCAGTTCTTC. Protein sequence: CSVDSGGLAYNEQFF. This chain joins TRBV29-1 and TRBJ2-1; 9 bases align to TRBD2. Germline CDR1 reads SQVTM; CDR2 reads ANQGSEA. The V and J ends lost 3 bases and 2 bases, in that order; junction bases with no gene match: 5. The CDR3 sequence is 15 residues long.

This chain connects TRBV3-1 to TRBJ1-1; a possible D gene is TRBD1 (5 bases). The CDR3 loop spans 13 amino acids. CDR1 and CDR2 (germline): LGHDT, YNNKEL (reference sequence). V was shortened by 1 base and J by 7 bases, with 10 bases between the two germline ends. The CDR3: CASSQGQSGEAFF. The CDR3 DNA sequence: TGTGCCAGCAGCCAAGGACAGAGCGGTGAAGCTTTCTTT.

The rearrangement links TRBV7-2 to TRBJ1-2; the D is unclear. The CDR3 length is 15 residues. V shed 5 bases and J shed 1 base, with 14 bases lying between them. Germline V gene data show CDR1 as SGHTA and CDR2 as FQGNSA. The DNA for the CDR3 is TGTGCCAGCAGCCCCTTGAAGGTCCATAACTATGGCTACACCTTC. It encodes CASSPLKVHNYGYTF.

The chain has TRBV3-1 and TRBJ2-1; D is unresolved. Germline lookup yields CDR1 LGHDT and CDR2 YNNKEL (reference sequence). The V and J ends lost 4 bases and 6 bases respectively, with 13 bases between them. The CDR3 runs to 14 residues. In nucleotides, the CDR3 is TGTGCCAGCAGCCCGAGTAGATTGGGCAATGAGCAGTTCTTC. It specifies CASSPSRLGNEQFF.

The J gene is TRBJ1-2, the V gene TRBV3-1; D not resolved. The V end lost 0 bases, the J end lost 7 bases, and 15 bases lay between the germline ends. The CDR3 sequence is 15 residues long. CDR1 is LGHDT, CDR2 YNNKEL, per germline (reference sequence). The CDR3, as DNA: TGTGCCAGCAGCCAAGATCGGAGTCGGGCTGGTGGCTACACCTTC. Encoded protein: CASSQDRSRAGGYTF.

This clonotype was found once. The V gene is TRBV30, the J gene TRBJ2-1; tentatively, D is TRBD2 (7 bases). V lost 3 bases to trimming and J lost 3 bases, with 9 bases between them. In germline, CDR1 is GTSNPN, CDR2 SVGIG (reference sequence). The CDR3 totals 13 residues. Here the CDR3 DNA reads TGTGCCTGGAGCGGGGGGCACTACAATGAGCAGTTCTTC. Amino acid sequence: CAWSGGHYNEQFF.

CDR3 nucleotides: TGTGCCACCAGCCCTAATCCACGGGTGGGAACTGAAGCTTTCTTT. Translated: CATSPNPRVGTEAFF. This rearrangement joins TRBV15 to TRBJ1-1; D gene unclear. Trimming took 5 bases from V and 5 from J, leaving 18 bases between them. Per germline, CDR1 LNHNV and CDR2 YYDKDF (reference sequence). The CDR3 runs to 15 residues.

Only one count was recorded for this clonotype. The CDR3 sequence is CSASWGPTQHF. The DNA of the CDR3 is TGCAGTGCTTCCTGGGGTCCGACCCAGCATTTT. The chain combines TRBV20-1 with TRBJ1-5, with no clear D. The CDR3 covers 11 residues. Germline V gives CDR1 DFQATT, CDR2 SNEGSKA (reference sequence). The ends were cut back, 5 bases at V and 11 bases at J, with 13 bases in the middle.

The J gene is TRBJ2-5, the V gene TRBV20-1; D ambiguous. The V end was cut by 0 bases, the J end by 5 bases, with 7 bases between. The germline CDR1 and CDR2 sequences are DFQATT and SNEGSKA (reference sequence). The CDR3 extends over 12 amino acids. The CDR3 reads CSARDNEETQYF. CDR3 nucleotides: TGCAGTGCTAGAGATAACGAGGAGACCCAGTACTTC.

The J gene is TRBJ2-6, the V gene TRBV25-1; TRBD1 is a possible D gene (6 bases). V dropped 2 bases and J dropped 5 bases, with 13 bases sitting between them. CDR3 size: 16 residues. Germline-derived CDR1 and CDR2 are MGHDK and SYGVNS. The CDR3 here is CASSETTGNWANVLTF. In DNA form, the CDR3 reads TGTGCCAGCAGTGAAACTACAGGGAATTGGGCCAACGTCCTGACTTTC.

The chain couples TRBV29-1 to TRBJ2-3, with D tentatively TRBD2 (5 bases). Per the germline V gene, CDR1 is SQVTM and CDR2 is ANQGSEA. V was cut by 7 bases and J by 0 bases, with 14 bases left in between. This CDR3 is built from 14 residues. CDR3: CSAAEGFSTDTQYF. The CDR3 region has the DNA TGCAGCGCGGCCGAGGGATTTAGCACAGATACGCAGTATTTT.

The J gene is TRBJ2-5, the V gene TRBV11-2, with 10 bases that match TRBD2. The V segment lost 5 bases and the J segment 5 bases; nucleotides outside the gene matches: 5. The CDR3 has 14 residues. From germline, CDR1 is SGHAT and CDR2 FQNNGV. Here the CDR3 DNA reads TGTGCCAGCAGCCAGGGACTAGCGTATGAGACCCAGTACTTC. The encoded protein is CASSQGLAYETQYF.

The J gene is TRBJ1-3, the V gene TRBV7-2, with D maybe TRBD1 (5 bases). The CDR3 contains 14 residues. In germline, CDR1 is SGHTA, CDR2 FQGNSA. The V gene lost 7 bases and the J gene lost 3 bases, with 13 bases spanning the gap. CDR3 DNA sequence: TGTGCCAGCACCACTGGGGCGGATGGAAACACCATATATTTT. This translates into CASTTGADGNTIYF.